The clone carrying this T cell receptor (beta chain) was seen at least ten times. As yet, its antigen is unknown. These data come from a study of neurological immune-mediated disorders. Overall study: Multiple sclerosis patients numbered some 34, with some 30 relapsing-remitting and 3 secondary progressive.

Trimming pared 0 bases from V and 2 bases from J, leaving 3 bases between. Germline V gene lookup returns CDR1 SGHTA and CDR2 FQGNSA. The CDR3 is 13 residues long. Study results and limitations: The phylogenetic placement of 18 of 34 multiple sclerosis patients' repertoires in one related-CDR3 cluster constitutes a possible signature.

With 10-nucleotide random UMIs, 5'RACE was used to make the cDNA. TCRdb reprocessed the 5' RACE reads via MiXCR and lists one record per CDR3 protein. The sample contains under 90,000 distinct CDR3 sequences, under 4.5% of which appear only once. PBMCs stored at -80 C, numbering 2 million, were the origin of the unsorted libraries. The V gene is TRBV7-2, the J gene TRBJ2-3; no firm D call. Sequencing input: PBMCs. The clonotype comes from a woman between 50 and 59 years old with multiple sclerosis. CDR3 coding DNA: TGTGCCAGCAGCTTAGCCCTCACAGATACGCAGTATTTT. It specifies CASSLALTDTQYF.